The rows below give T cell receptor beta chains drawn from one sample of a study of blood T cell repertoires in COVID-19. Profiling relied on immunoSEQ multiplex PCR, and the TCRdb table lists in-frame clones only, not all of them. The profile shows about 220,000 clones, approximately 86% of them singletons. The sample comprised peripheral blood. The receptor set was obtained from a woman aged 80 or over with acute or convalescent COVID-19. CDR3s include the opening cysteine and the closing phenylalanine or tryptophan. The D gene is left open where the match is weak. A clone size is listed for some rows: how often the clone was seen (once, few, many), or a class if it is expanded.

NA TRBJ2-7 TRBV5-1 NA CASSFMWRADLPYEQYF TGCGCCAGCAGCTTCATGTGGCGGGCGGACCTACCCTACGAGCAGTACTTC
NA TRBJ1-4 TRBV19 TRBD1 CASSDTGGTDEKLFF TGTGCCAGTAGCGACACAGGGGGAACGGATGAAAAACTGTTTTTT
NA TRBJ2-5 TRBV7-8 TRBD2 CARGGGQETQYF TGTGCCAGGGGCGGGGGGCAAGAGACCCAGTACTTC
once TRBJ1-3 TRBV10-3 TRBD1 CAIRPGTGLSGNTIYF TGTGCCATCAGGCCCGGGACAGGTCTCTCTGGAAACACCATATATTTT
NA TRBJ2-1 TRBV19 TRBD1 CASAAGDRVYNEQFF TGTGCCAGCGCCGCGGGGGACAGGGTCTACAATGAGCAGTTCTTC
NA TRBJ1-4 TRBV7-2 TRBD1 CASSLDRGRVAKLFF TGTGCCAGCAGCCTCGACAGGGGGCGGGTTGCAAAACTGTTTTTT
few TRBJ2-6 TRBV7-9 NA CASSSTDSGANVLTF TGTGCCAGCAGCTCGACAGATTCTGGGGCCAACGTCCTGACTTTC
once TRBJ2-6 TRBV12-5 NA CASGLVLFPGLRRSGANVLTF TGTGCTAGTGGTTTGGTACTGTTTCCGGGACTCCGACGCTCTGGGGCCAACGTCCTGACTTTC
NA TRBJ2-1 TRBV12-5 TRBD1 CASGSSGTGNVGFF TGTGCTAGTGGTTCGTCCGGGACAGGTAACGTCGGGTTCTTC
once TRBJ1-2 TRBV5-1 TRBD1 CASTEGANYGYTF TGCGCCAGCACGGAGGGGGCGAACTATGGCTACACCTTC
NA TRBJ1-5 TRBV30 TRBD1 CAWNDRGSNQPQHF TGTGCCTGGAATGACAGGGGGAGCAATCAGCCCCAGCATTTT
NA TRBJ1-1 TRBV2 TRBD1 CASTSGQAGGTEAFF TGTGCCAGCACATCAGGACAGGCTGGTGGCACTGAAGCTTTCTTT
NA TRBJ1-1 TRBV18 NA CASSPGTVTEAFF TGTGCCAGCTCACCCGGGACTGTAACTGAAGCTTTCTTT
NA TRBJ1-2 TRBV7-2 TRBD1 CASSSRQGLYTF TGTGCCAGCAGCTCACGACAGGGCCTCTACACCTTC
NA TRBJ2-1 TRBV19 TRBD1 CASSPRTGVQEQFF TGTGCCAGTAGTCCGCGTACAGGGGTTCAGGAGCAGTTCTTC
NA TRBJ1-1 TRBV6-2/TRBV6-3 NA CASSLQGTEAFF TGTGCCAGCAGTTTGCAGGGAACTGAAGCTTTCTTT
NA TRBJ1-6 TRBV18 NA CASSLTESYNSPLHF TGTGCCAGCTCCCTGACAGAGTCCTATAATTCACCCCTCCACTTT
NA TRBJ2-7 TRBV7-8 TRBD2 CASSPRGLAGPYEQYF TGTGCCAGCAGCCCCAGGGGACTAGCGGGTCCCTACGAGCAGTACTTC
NA TRBJ1-1 TRBV7-8 NA CASSSLSRNTEAFF TGTGCCAGCAGCTCCCTTAGTAGGAACACTGAAGCTTTCTTT
once TRBJ1-1 TRBV5-1 NA CASSWGPGTNTEAFF TGCGCCAGCAGCTGGGGCCCAGGTACGAACACTGAAGCTTTCTTT
NA TRBJ1-4 TRBV29-1 NA CSVMTGSTNEKLFF TGCAGCGTCATGACAGGCTCAACTAATGAAAAACTGTTTTTT
NA TRBJ1-6 TRBV2 NA CASSGESSYNSPLHF TGTGCCAGCAGTGGGGAGAGCTCCTATAATTCACCCCTCCACTTT
once TRBJ2-1 TRBV19 TRBD2 CASSSVLAGGSEQFF TGTGCCAGTAGTTCCGTACTAGCGGGGGGCTCGGAGCAGTTCTTC
NA TRBJ2-1 TRBV3-1/TRBV3-2 TRBD2 CASSQLAGDGQFF TGTGCCAGCAGCCAGCTAGCGGGGGATGGGCAGTTCTTC
NA TRBJ2-1 TRBV7-6 TRBD1 CASSLEGTGNYNEQFF TGTGCCAGCAGCTTAGAGGGGACAGGAAATTACAATGAGCAGTTCTTC
NA TRBJ1-2 TRBV29-1 NA CSVVAGVGSNYGYTF TGCAGCGTTGTTGCGGGGGTGGGCTCAAACTATGGCTACACCTTC
NA TRBJ2-7 TRBV10-1 TRBD1 CATRPGQRYEQYF TGCGCCACCAGACCGGGACAGAGATACGAGCAGTACTTC
NA TRBJ1-4 TRBV6-1 NA CASSEFSRKLFF TGTGCCAGCAGTGAATTCAGTCGAAAACTGTTTTTT
NA TRBJ2-7 TRBV7-8 TRBD1 CASSPTGVASSYEQYF TGTGCCAGCAGCCCCACAGGGGTTGCTAGCTCCTACGAGCAGTACTTC
NA TRBJ1-2 TRBV29-1 TRBD1 CSVPGQGKPSYGYTF TGCAGCGTCCCTGGACAGGGGAAACCGAGCTATGGCTACACCTTC
NA TRBJ1-5 TRBV6-5 NA CASTRTEVEPQHF TGTGCCAGCACTCGGACGGAGGTCGAGCCCCAGCATTTT
NA TRBJ2-1 TRBV7-2 NA CASKGAGGNNEQFF TGTGCCAGCAAGGGGGCGGGAGGTAACAATGAGCAGTTCTTC
NA TRBJ2-5 TRBV7-9 TRBD2 CASSLTSGGPRETQYF TGTGCCAGCAGCTTGACTAGCGGGGGTCCTCGGGAGACCCAGTACTTC
NA TRBJ1-3 TRBV30 NA CAWNRGSSGNTIYF TGTGCCTGGAATCGGGGAAGCTCTGGAAACACCATATATTTT
NA TRBJ1-6 TRBV7-9 NA CASSLGDIWAPLHF TGTGCCAGCAGCTTAGGGGACATTTGGGCACCCCTCCACTTT
NA TRBJ2-1 TRBV10-3 TRBD2 CAISEPGTSGGEEQFF TGTGCCATCAGTGAACCCGGGACTAGCGGGGGGGAAGAGCAGTTCTTC
NA TRBJ1-1 TRBV3-1/TRBV3-2 NA CASAPQVMNTEAFF TGTGCCAGCGCCCCGCAGGTAATGAACACTGAAGCTTTCTTT
NA TRBJ1-6 TRBV7-9 NA CASSPSEGRSSYNSPLHF TGTGCCAGCAGCCCGTCCGAAGGGAGGAGCTCCTATAATTCACCCCTCCACTTT
NA TRBJ1-2 TRBV30 NA CAWSQGAYGYTF TGTGCCTGGAGTCAGGGTGCCTATGGCTACACCTTC
once TRBJ1-1 TRBV10-3 NA CAISESMGGNTEAFF TGTGCCATCAGTGAGTCGATGGGGGGGAACACTGAAGCTTTCTTT
few TRBJ1-1 TRBV3-1/TRBV3-2 NA CASSQENHRVATEAFF TGTGCCAGCAGCCAAGAAAATCACAGGGTAGCCACTGAAGCTTTCTTT
NA TRBJ2-7 TRBV6-1 TRBD2 CASSERGGGQYF TGTGCCAGCAGTGAAAGGGGCGGGGGACAGTACTTC
NA TRBJ2-1 TRBV19 NA CATSVADHNEQFF TGTGCCACAAGTGTAGCCGACCACAATGAGCAGTTCTTC
NA TRBJ1-6 TRBV2 TRBD1 CASSEGTGYNSPLHF TGTGCCAGCAGTGAAGGGACAGGCTATAATTCACCCCTCCACTTT
NA TRBJ2-7 TRBV2 TRBD1 CASLPGTGSYEQYF TGTGCCAGCCTCCCTGGGACAGGGAGCTACGAGCAGTACTTC
NA TRBJ1-1 TRBV19 TRBD1 CASSTTGETEAFF TGTGCCAGTAGTACGACAGGGGAGACTGAAGCTTTCTTT
once TRBJ1-5 TRBV2 NA CASSGERGSNQPQHF TGTGCCAGCAGTGGTGAGCGGGGTAGCAATCAGCCCCAGCATTTT